The 30 T cell receptor beta chains presented below share a single source sample, sequenced in a study of identical twins. TCRdb reprocessed the 5' RACE reads via MiXCR and lists one record per CDR3 protein. This sample has roughly 250,000 distinct CDR3 sequences, with around 7.6% found just once. The sample was also linked to a second study, of yellow fever vaccine responses in identical twins.

The sample taken for sequencing was CD8+ T cells sorted from blood. Receptors originate from a woman between 18 and 29 years old in good health.

With regard to this clonotype: The junction does not match germline at one end; this may be a read error. The chain links TRBV20-1 to TRBJ1-6, with 7 nucleotides matching TRBD1. The germline gives CDR1 DFQATT, CDR2 SNEGSKA (reference sequence). The CDR3 has 18 amino acids. The CDR3 DNA is TGCTGTGCTAGAGATCTTGTGACAGGGTACCCCGATAATTCACCCCTCCACTTT. This codes for CCARDLVTGYPDNSPLHF.

This chain connects TRBV12-3 or TRBV12-4 to TRBJ2-1; the D gene is possibly TRBD1 (5 bases). Trimming took 3 bases from V and 7 from J, leaving 16 bases between them. The CDR3 sequence is 15 residues long. In nucleotides, the CDR3 is TGTGCCAGCAGTTTCCAGGGTGGGATAAGGAATGAGCAGTTCTTC. This codes for CASSFQGGIRNEQFF.

In this sample, this clonotype turned up a few times. V usage is TRBV2 and J usage is TRBJ1-2, with D maybe TRBD1 (6 bases). The CDR3 has 14 amino acids. Germline-derived CDR1 and CDR2 are SNHLY and FYNNEI. Trimming shortened V by 3 bases and J by 2 bases, and 10 bases separated the two germline ends. The CDR3, as DNA: TGTGCCAGCAGTGAGCCACAGGGAAACTATGGCTACACCTTC. This sequence encodes CASSEPQGNYGYTF.

Worth noting for this clonotype: It may be a read error: a sequence one base away is much more abundant. J is TRBJ2-1 and V is TRBV15, with D unresolved. Germline CDR1 LNHNV, CDR2 YYDKDF (reference sequence). This CDR3 has 15 amino acids. The CDR3 DNA is TGTACCACCAGCAGAGATAAACGGACCTACAATGAGCAGTTCTTC. Residues: CTTSRDKRTYNEQFF.

This clonotype was observed at least ten times. This chain connects TRBV5-6 to TRBJ2-1; maybe TRBD2 (5 bases). The CDR3 has 16 residues. The V gene lost 1 base and the J gene lost 2 bases, with 13 bases spanning the gap. Germline CDR1 is SGHDT and CDR2 is YYEEEE. Written as DNA, the CDR3 is TGTGCCAGCAGCTTGTGGTGGGAGACCACCTACAATGAGCAGTTCTTC. Translation gives CASSLWWETTYNEQFF.

This rearrangement joins TRBV4-1 to TRBJ2-1; 10 nucleotides match TRBD2. Germline assignment: CDR1 MGHRA and CDR2 YSYEKL. V was clipped by 0 bases and J by 10 bases; unmatched bases: 12. The CDR3 length is 17 residues. Here the CDR3 DNA reads TGCGCCAGCAGCCAAGATCTGGCTAGCGGGGGCTGGGGGGAGCAGTTCTTC. Its protein product is CASSQDLASGGWGEQFF.

This clonotype was seen many times. This sequence joins TRBV2 and TRBJ2-7; tentative D call: TRBD1 (6 bases). Germline V CDR1 and CDR2: SNHLY, FYNNEI. This CDR3 spans 15 amino acids. Trimming stripped 1 base from V and 0 bases from J, with 10 bases between. The CDR3 DNA reads as TGTGCCAGCAGTGAAGGGCAGGGGAGCTCCTACGAGCAGTACGTC. This translates into CASSEGQGSSYEQYV.

In this sample, this clonotype turned up many times. The genes are TRBV9 and TRBJ2-2; no definite D call. The CDR3 extends over 11 amino acids. The V gene's germline CDR1 is SGDLS and CDR2 YYNGEE. The V and J ends lost 0 bases and 8 bases respectively, with 2 bases between them. As DNA, the CDR3 is TGTGCCAGCAGCGTAGTTGGGGAGCTGTTTTTT. Translated: CASSVVGELFF.

This clonotype was detected only a few times. This chain connects TRBV20-1 to TRBJ2-7; 7 bases line up with TRBD2. V gave up 6 bases and J gave up 2 bases; unmatched junction bases: 7. The germline V gene has CDR1 DFQATT and CDR2 SNEGSKA (reference sequence). The CDR3 contains 13 residues. Here the CDR3 reads CSADRGEAYEQYF. The CDR3 DNA sequence: TGCAGTGCCGACCGGGGGGAGGCCTACGAGCAGTACTTC.

There are many counts of this clonotype. The CDR3 loop reads CASSFRTGATGELFF. CDR3 DNA sequence: TGCGCCAGCAGCTTCCGGACAGGGGCCACCGGGGAGCTGTTTTTT. The V call is TRBV5-1, the J call TRBJ2-2; TRBD1 matches at 9 bases. This CDR3 region has 15 residues. Germline loops: CDR1 SGHRS, CDR2 YFSETQ. V shed 2 bases and J 4 bases; nucleotides not matched to a gene: 3.

The chain has TRBV6-2 or TRBV6-3 and TRBJ2-7, with D possibly TRBD2 on 6 matching bases. This CDR3 has 14 amino acids. Germline lookup yields CDR1 MNHEY and CDR2 SVGEGT. V lost 5 bases, J lost 3 bases, and 14 bases lay in between. The CDR3 loop reads CASSPTRWSYEQYF. CDR3 DNA sequence: TGTGCCAGCAGTCCGACTAGATGGAGCTACGAGCAGTACTTC.

The chain couples TRBV2 to TRBJ1-1; 9 bases fit TRBD1. The trim removed 6 bases at V and 0 bases at J, leaving 2 bases unmatched. CDR1 is SNHLY and CDR2 is FYNNEI in the germline V gene. This CDR3 region has 14 residues. DNA of the CDR3: TGTGCCAGCAGGGGGACAGGGTTGAACACTGAAGCTTTCTTT. Translation gives CASRGTGLNTEAFF.

This clonotype occurred many times. The chain employs TRBV9 and TRBJ2-5, with a possible D match to TRBD2 (5 bases). Germline V CDR1 and CDR2: SGDLS, YYNGEE. The length of the CDR3 is 15 residues. Trimming removed 4 bases at V and 2 bases at J, with 15 bases between. The CDR3 is CASSTRGMRQETQYF. The CDR3 nucleotides are TGTGCCAGCAGCACTAGAGGGATGAGGCAAGAGACCCAGTACTTC. The complete variable domain, with remaining parts taken from reference TRBV9 and TRBJ2-5, reads DSGVTQTPKHLITATGQRVTLRCSPRSGDLSVYWYQQSLDQGLQFLIQYYNGEERAKGNILERFSAQQFPDLHSELNLSSLELGDSALYFCASSTRGMRQETQYFGPGTRLLVL.

In this sample, this clonotype turned up many times. This chain's CDR3 is CASSFGHLTYEQYV. Written as DNA, the CDR3 is TGTGCCAGCAGCTTTGGACACTTGACGTACGAGCAGTACGTC. V usage is TRBV5-5 and J usage is TRBJ2-7; TRBD1 might be the D (5 bases). CDR1 SGHKS and CDR2 YYEKEE come from the germline V gene (reference sequence). The CDR3 loop spans 14 amino acids. Trimming pared 2 bases from V and 4 bases from J, leaving 13 bases between.

This clonotype was seen a handful of times. The V gene is TRBV4-1, the J gene TRBJ2-5; maybe TRBD2 (5 bases). The CDR3 extends over 18 amino acids. Germline CDR1 is MGHRA and CDR2 is YSYEKL. V lost 0 bases, J lost 7 bases, and 24 bases lay in between. CDR3 protein: CASSQEGGPAGLWRTQYF. The DNA of the CDR3 is TGCGCCAGCAGCCAAGAAGGTGGGCCGGCGGGCCTTTGGAGGACCCAGTACTTC.

The J gene is TRBJ2-7, the V gene TRBV7-8, with TRBD2 identical over 7 bases. This CDR3 region has 16 residues. Germline lookup yields CDR1 SGHVS and CDR2 FQNEAQ. V was clipped by 5 bases and J by 2 bases; unmatched bases: 12. The CDR3 nucleotides are TGTGCCAGCAGCCCGCCCCGAAGTGGGGGGGCCTACGAGCAGTACTTC. Encoded protein: CASSPPRSGGAYEQYF. The variable domain in full, completed from reference TRBV7-8 and TRBJ2-7, reads GAGVSQSPRYKVAKRGQDVALRCDPISGHVSLFWYQQALGQGPEFLTYFQNEAQLDKSGLPSDRFFAERPEGSVSTLKIQRTQQEDSAVYLCASSPPRSGGAYEQYFGPGTRLTVT.

On this clonotype itself: A read error may produce the germline difference seen at one junction end. This sequence joins TRBV4-1 and TRBJ2-7; D remains unclear. Germline V gives CDR1 MGHRA, CDR2 YSYEKL. There are 13 residues in the CDR3. This CDR3 is CASSEEWDEEQYF. CDR3 in DNA: TGCGCCAGCAGCGAAGAATGGGATGAAGAGCAGTACTTC.

V gene TRBV27 combines with J gene TRBJ1-6, with 11 nucleotides matching TRBD1. The ends lost 1 base at V and 8 bases at J; junction bases unmatched: 1. The germline gives CDR1 MNHEY, CDR2 SMNVEV (reference sequence). This CDR3 is built from 15 residues. The CDR3 bases are TGTGCCAGCAGTTTATTGGGACAGGGGGATTCACCCCTCCACTTT. Its protein product is CASSLLGQGDSPLHF.

This rearrangement joins TRBV6-1 to TRBJ2-3, with D possibly TRBD1 on 6 matching bases. The CDR3 consists of 16 residues. CDR1 is MNHNS, CDR2 SASEGT, per germline. V was clipped by 4 bases and J by 3 bases, with 17 bases between them. The DNA of the CDR3 is TGTGCCAGCAGTGGTGTGGGGGCTCTTGGTACAGATACGCAGTATTTT. Encoded protein: CASSGVGALGTDTQYF.

This clonotype was observed a few times. V gene TRBV20-1 combines with J gene TRBJ2-1; 8 bases line up with TRBD2. The CDR3 covers 18 residues. V was pared by 0 bases and J by 9 bases, with 19 bases of the junction left unmatched. Germline loops: CDR1 DFQATT, CDR2 SNEGSKA (reference sequence). CDR3 in amino acids: CSARDFLIAGGPGGEQFF. CDR3 nucleotides: TGCAGTGCTAGAGATTTTTTAATTGCGGGAGGACCTGGTGGTGAGCAGTTCTTC.

V gene TRBV20-1 combines with J gene TRBJ1-1; D not resolved. V was clipped by 8 bases and J by 1 base, with 11 bases between them. This CDR3 is built from 12 residues. Germline V CDR1 and CDR2: DFQATT, SNEGSKA (reference sequence). DNA for the CDR3: TGCAGTTCACCTGGGGAGAACACTGAAGCTTTCTTT. Amino acids: CSSPGENTEAFF.

Ten or more counts support this clonotype. This sequence joins TRBV5-5 and TRBJ1-6; no firm D call. From germline, CDR1 is SGHKS and CDR2 YYEKEE (reference sequence). The CDR3 has 13 amino acids. V was clipped by 0 bases and J by 10 bases, with 8 bases between them. This CDR3 reads CASSLASVSPLHF. The CDR3 bases are TGTGCCAGCAGCTTGGCCTCTGTATCACCCCTCCACTTT.

The V and J genes are TRBV29-1 and TRBJ2-1; TRBD2 matches at 10 bases. J lost 3 bases, V lost 0 bases, and 5 bases had no gene match. Germline V gene data show CDR1 as SQVTM and CDR2 as ANQGSEA. This CDR3 region has 16 residues. The CDR3 is CSVEDWKRGGYNEQFF. Written as DNA, the CDR3 is TGCAGCGTTGAAGATTGGAAGCGGGGGGGCTACAATGAGCAGTTCTTC.

The table lists this clonotype with many counts. The chain employs TRBV3-1 and TRBJ2-4; TRBD1 aligns across 10 bases. The CDR3 is 15 amino acids. Trimming at V came to 3 bases and at J to 5 bases, leaving 4 bases not matched to a gene. From germline, CDR1 is LGHDT and CDR2 YNNKEL (reference sequence). In DNA, the CDR3 is TGTGCCAGCAGCCAGGGACAGGGGATACAAAACATTCAGTACTTC. This sequence encodes CASSQGQGIQNIQYF.

This clonotype was seen more than once but under ten times. The chain has TRBV4-2 and TRBJ2-1; 10 bases match TRBD1. This CDR3 spans 15 amino acids. J was trimmed by 8 bases and V by 0 bases; bases with no gene match: 4. Germline V gene lookup returns CDR1 LGHNA and CDR2 YNFKEQ. The CDR3 spells CASSQEAGTGDEQFF. The CDR3 bases are TGTGCCAGCAGCCAAGAGGCCGGGACAGGGGATGAGCAGTTCTTC.

Ten or more counts support this clonotype. The V call is TRBV12-3 or TRBV12-4, the J call TRBJ2-7; the match to TRBD1 covers 7 bases. This CDR3 has 14 amino acids. After removal of 6 bases from V and 5 bases from J, the junction contained 10 bases not matched to a gene. This CDR3 reads CASRDGQVFHEQYF. CDR3 DNA sequence: TGTGCCAGCAGGGATGGACAGGTCTTCCACGAGCAGTACTTC.

This clonotype was counted many times. Here the CDR3 reads CASSLGLTHNEQFF. The DNA for the CDR3 is TGTGCCAGCAGCTTAGGGCTAACTCACAATGAGCAGTTCTTC. The gene calls are TRBV7-9 and TRBJ2-1; D is undetermined. The V and J ends lost 1 base and 5 bases respectively, with 9 bases between them. The CDR3 is made up of 14 amino acids. The germline V gene has CDR1 SEHNR and CDR2 FQNEAQ (reference sequence). The whole variable domain, remainder taken from reference TRBV7-9 and TRBJ2-1, is DTGVSQNPRHKITKRGQNVTFRCDPISEHNRLYWYRQTLGQGPEFLTYFQNEAQLEKSRLLSDRFSAERPKGSFSTLEIQRTEQGDSAMYLCASSLGLTHNEQFFGPGTRLTVL.

This clonotype has just a few counts. The chain links TRBV7-8 to TRBJ2-2, with 7 positions matching TRBD2. The germline V gene encodes CDR1 SGHVS and CDR2 FQNEAQ. V was clipped by 2 bases and J by 5 bases; unmatched bases: 5. The CDR3 length is 15 residues. The CDR3 bases are TGTGCCAGCAGCTTATGGCGGGAGTTGACCGGGGAGCTGTTTTTT. As protein: CASSLWRELTGELFF.

This clonotype was observed at least ten times. The chain carries TRBV3-1 and TRBJ2-5; no clear D gene. The V and J ends lost 4 bases and 4 bases respectively, with 13 bases between them. The CDR3 consists of 14 residues. Germline V gives CDR1 LGHDT, CDR2 YNNKEL (reference sequence). CDR3 protein: CASSPPRTGETQYF. Written as DNA, the CDR3 is TGTGCCAGCAGCCCCCCCAGAACTGGAGAGACCCAGTACTTC.

Turning to this clonotype: A read error may account for a junction end that differs from germline. V and J are TRBV12-3 or TRBV12-4 and TRBJ2-1; 12 bases align to TRBD2. The CDR3 covers 18 residues. CDR3 bases: TGTACCAGCAGTCCTTCACCTGGACTAGCGGGGACCTACAATGAGCAGTTCTTC. This translates into CTSSPSPGLAGTYNEQFF.